These 27 T cell receptor beta chains originate from one sample sequenced in a study of cytomegalovirus exposure and HLA in healthy donors. The PCR contained 60 Vbeta and 13 Jbeta primers. The table came from immunoSEQ multiplex PCR; TCRdb's copy has only in-frame clones and leaves some out. The table lists 150,000 to 200,000 clones, 60% to 80% of them singletons. Input material: PBMCs. The receptor set was obtained from a man aged 50 to 60 in good health and CMV-seropositive.

The CDR3 sequence is CASSEGALRWDTQYF. The CDR3 nucleotides are TGTGCCAGCAGTGAGGGGGCCCTTAGGTGGGATACGCAGTATTTT. This sequence joins TRBV6-1 and TRBJ2-3; weak D call: TRBD1 (6 bases). Per germline, CDR1 MNHNS and CDR2 SASEGT. The germline V and J ends were trimmed by 3 bases and 6 bases, with 16 bases remaining between them. The CDR3 consists of 15 residues.

This clone was observed a handful of times. The J gene is TRBJ2-7, the V gene TRBV4-2; possibly TRBD1 for D (5 bases). Trimming cost V 0 bases and J 5 bases, with 11 bases left between them. The CDR3 has 14 amino acids. Germline V gene lookup returns CDR1 LGHNA and CDR2 YNFKEQ. The CDR3 bases are TGTGCCAGCAGCCAAGAGCCAGGGATGAACGAGCAGTACTTC. Amino acid sequence: CASSQEPGMNEQYF.

This clone was found a few times. J is TRBJ2-3 and V is TRBV4-1, with TRBD2 matching over 8 bases. The V segment lost 0 bases and the J segment 2 bases; nucleotides outside the gene matches: 7. CDR1 and CDR2 from the germline V gene are MGHRA and YSYEKL. The CDR3 spans 17 residues. The CDR3 spells CASSQDRGGGPTDTQYF. The DNA for the CDR3 is TGCGCCAGCAGCCAAGATCGAGGCGGGGGGCCCACAGATACGCAGTATTTT.

V usage is TRBV10-2 and J usage is TRBJ2-1; 7 bases map to TRBD2. Germline CDR1 is WSHSY and CDR2 is SAAADI. CDR3 length equals 15 residues. J was trimmed by 3 bases and V by 2 bases; bases with no gene match: 4. As DNA, the CDR3 is TGCGCCAGCAGTGAGCCGGCGGGGGACTACAATGAGCAGTTCTTC. It yields the protein CASSEPAGDYNEQFF.

This clone was counted between two and nine times. The chain couples TRBV5-6 to TRBJ2-2; TRBD1 matches 9 bases. V shed 4 bases and J 6 bases; nucleotides not matched to a gene: 4. Germline CDR1 SGHDT, CDR2 YYEEEE. The CDR3 length is 14 residues. The CDR3 DNA reads TGTGCCAGCAGCCTCGGGACAGGGCCCGGGGAGCTGTTTTTT. It translates to CASSLGTGPGELFF.

This clone is a singleton in its sample. This rearrangement joins TRBV6-6 to TRBJ2-1; a possible D gene is TRBD2 (6 bases). V was pared by 6 bases and J by 6 bases, with 12 bases between. CDR3 length: 13 amino acids. Germline-derived CDR1 and CDR2 are MNHNY and SVGAGI (reference sequence). CDR3 residues: CASSKGLGNEQFF. The CDR3 DNA follows: TGTGCCAGCAGCAAGGGACTTGGCAATGAGCAGTTCTTC.

This chain joins TRBV5-6 and TRBJ1-6; possibly TRBD1 for D (6 bases). Germline V gives CDR1 SGHDT, CDR2 YYEEEE. This CDR3 has 15 amino acids. V was shortened by 3 bases and J by 6 bases, with 13 bases between the two germline ends. CDR3 in DNA: TGTGCCAGCAGCTATCACAGGGAGATTAATTCACCCCTCCACTTT. Amino acids: CASSYHREINSPLHF.

This clone was recorded a few times. The chain recombines TRBV4-3 with TRBJ1-5; no clear D. Germline CDR1 is LGHNA and CDR2 is YSLEER. Trimming left V 1 base short and J 0 bases short, with 10 bases between. This CDR3 comprises 16 residues. The CDR3 region has the DNA TGCGCCAGCAGCCAAGGCGTACCTTATAGCAATCAGCCCCAGCATTTT. Encoded protein: CASSQGVPYSNQPQHF.

V is TRBV28 and J is TRBJ2-5; 8 bases align to TRBD1. The CDR3 runs 15 residues. Per the germline V gene, CDR1 is MDHEN and CDR2 is SYDVKM. With 7 bases clipped from V and 5 bases from J, the junction kept 12 bases outside the gene matches. CDR3 sequence reads: CASNQQLYRGETQYF. The CDR3 DNA reads TGTGCCAGCAACCAACAATTGTACAGGGGGGAGACCCAGTACTTC.

V gene TRBV7-2 combines with J gene TRBJ1-2; TRBD1 might be the D (5 bases). CDR3 length equals 14 residues. CDR1 is SGHTA and CDR2 is FQGNSA in the germline V gene. Trimming removed 6 bases at V and 3 bases at J, with 14 bases between. CDR3 amino acids: CASRLAGADYGYTF. The CDR3, as DNA: TGTGCCAGCAGGCTCGCTGGGGCGGACTATGGCTACACCTTC.

This chain joins TRBV11-2 and TRBJ2-7; the D is unclear. Trimming took 3 bases from V and 4 from J, leaving 4 bases between them. The CDR3 is made up of 11 amino acids. Germline loops: CDR1 SGHAT, CDR2 FQNNGV. This chain's CDR3 is CASSFIYEQYF. In DNA, the CDR3 is TGTGCCAGCAGCTTTATATACGAGCAGTACTTC.

V and J are TRBV7-9 and TRBJ2-4; 8 nucleotides agree with TRBD1. CDR1 and CDR2 (germline): SEHNR, FQNEAQ (reference sequence). The V segment lost 5 bases and the J segment 7 bases; nucleotides outside the gene matches: 10. The CDR3 totals 15 residues. The CDR3 loop reads CASSPIPGGKNIQYF. The CDR3 nucleotides are TGTGCCAGCAGCCCCATCCCAGGGGGCAAGAACATTCAGTACTTC.

The chain carries TRBV7-8 and TRBJ1-2; D remains unclear. Germline V gene data show CDR1 as SGHVS and CDR2 as FQNEAQ. Trimming cost V 0 bases and J 6 bases, with 14 bases left between them. The CDR3 contains 15 residues. The CDR3 spells CASSLAVLPTHGYTF. The CDR3 coding sequence is TGTGCCAGCAGCTTAGCGGTGCTACCCACTCATGGCTACACCTTC.

The genes are TRBV20-1 and TRBJ1-2; TRBD1 is a possible D gene (5 bases). The CDR3 is 11 residues long. Germline CDR1 is DFQATT and CDR2 is SNEGSKA (reference sequence). The CDR3 protein is CTAGGDYGYTF. The CDR3 DNA reads as TGCACCGCGGGAGGGGACTATGGCTACACCTTC.

The count of this clone is one. V gene TRBV19 combines with J gene TRBJ1-6, with TRBD1 matching over 8 bases. Germline values: CDR1 LNHDA, CDR2 SQIVND (reference sequence). This CDR3 has 14 residues. Unmatched junction bases numbered 8, after V lost 6 bases and J lost 10 bases. CDR3 nucleotide sequence: TGTGCCAGTAGCGGATACAGGGGGGAATCACCCCTCCACTTT. As protein: CASSGYRGESPLHF.

Only one count was recorded for this clone. The rearrangement joins TRBV28 to TRBJ1-2; no clear D gene. CDR1 MDHEN and CDR2 SYDVKM come from the germline V gene. The V gene lost 8 bases and the J gene lost 2 bases, with 15 bases spanning the gap. The CDR3 spans 14 residues. CDR3 coding DNA: TGTGCCAGCCCAACAAAGAGACAAAACTATGGCTACACCTTC. Translated, it gives CASPTKRQNYGYTF.

This chain connects TRBV7-2 to TRBJ1-1, with D maybe TRBD1 (5 bases). Germline assignment: CDR1 SGHTA and CDR2 FQGNSA. Between the trimmed V and J ends, which lost 1 base and 4 bases, there was a span of 13 bases. There are 15 residues in the CDR3. The CDR3 is CASSLVVGGGTEAFF. CDR3 coding DNA: TGTGCCAGCAGCTTAGTTGTTGGGGGGGGCACTGAAGCTTTCTTT.

This clone was seen just once. V is TRBV5-1 and J is TRBJ2-2, with TRBD1 matching 11 bases. The CDR3 is 15 residues long. Germline V gene data show CDR1 as SGHRS and CDR2 as YFSETQ. Germline trimming cut 4 bases from V and 6 bases from J; bases unmatched to any gene: 5. The CDR3: CASSMDRGLAGELFF. In DNA form, the CDR3 reads TGCGCCAGCAGCATGGACAGGGGGCTTGCCGGGGAGCTGTTTTTT.

The V call is TRBV27, the J call TRBJ1-5; D is unresolved. Trimming shortened V by 4 bases and J by 1 base, and 5 bases separated the two germline ends. In germline, CDR1 is MNHEY, CDR2 SMNVEV (reference sequence). There are 13 residues in the CDR3. The CDR3 loop is CASSYRSNQPQHF. The CDR3 bases are TGTGCCAGCAGTTACAGAAGCAATCAGCCCCAGCATTTT.

V usage is TRBV5-1 and J usage is TRBJ2-5, with TRBD1 identical over 7 bases. CDR1 is SGHRS and CDR2 is YFSETQ in the germline V gene. There are 14 residues in the CDR3. Germline trimming cut 4 bases from V and 5 bases from J; bases unmatched to any gene: 8. The CDR3 here is CASSLGGQRETQYF. The CDR3 nucleotides read TGCGCCAGCAGCCTAGGGGGCCAGAGGGAGACCCAGTACTTC.

This clone was counted between two and nine times. This chain joins TRBV25-1 and TRBJ2-3; 7 nucleotides agree with TRBD1. The V gene's germline CDR1 is MGHDK and CDR2 SYGVNS. Trimming removed 10 bases from V and 0 bases from J; junction bases left unmatched: 4. The CDR3 spans 13 residues. This CDR3 reads CATGTDSTDTQYF. The CDR3 DNA follows: TGTGCCACAGGGACAGATAGCACAGATACGCAGTATTTT.

This clone was picked up a small number of times. The chain employs TRBV9 and TRBJ2-1; the match to TRBD2 covers 8 bases. With V trimmed by 4 bases and J by 3 bases, 12 bases remained unmatched. CDR1 is SGDLS, CDR2 YYNGEE, per germline. CDR3 length: 17 residues. The CDR3 DNA follows: TGTGCCAGCAGCTCACCCTTTCGGGGGGGCATCTACAATGAGCAGTTCTTC. The encoded protein is CASSSPFRGGIYNEQFF. The full variable domain, in which reference TRBV9 and TRBJ2-1 provide the parts outside the CDR3, is DSGVTQTPKHLITATGQRVTLRCSPRSGDLSVYWYQQSLDQGLQFLIQYYNGEERAKGNILERFSAQQFPDLHSELNLSSLELGDSALYFCASSSPFRGGIYNEQFFGPGTRLTVL.

The genes are TRBV6-5 and TRBJ2-1, with 9 bases identical to TRBD1. The CDR3 spans 14 residues. Trimming cost V 6 bases and J 7 bases; bases outside gene matches: 7. The V gene's germline CDR1 is MNHEY and CDR2 SVGAGI. The CDR3 DNA is TGTGCCAGCAGGCTCCGGGACAGGGAAAATGAGCAGTTCTTC. Translating it yields CASRLRDRENEQFF.

This chain links TRBV6-5 with TRBJ1-6; 8 bases align to TRBD1. The germline gives CDR1 MNHEY, CDR2 SVGAGI. The CDR3 totals 15 residues. Losses at the gene ends were 5 bases for V and 7 bases for J; bases not matched to a gene: 7. The CDR3 bases are TGTGCCAGCAGTGTAAACCAGGGGGCGAATTCACCCCTCCACTTT. This sequence encodes CASSVNQGANSPLHF.

The genes are TRBV6-1 and TRBJ2-5; tentative D call: TRBD2 (5 bases). Deletions cut 8 bases from V and 6 bases from J, with 10 bases between. The germline V gene has CDR1 MNHNS and CDR2 SASEGT. There are 11 residues in the CDR3. The CDR3 spells CASGPGKTQYF. The CDR3 nucleotides read TGTGCCAGCGGGCCCGGGAAGACCCAGTACTTC.

The chain uses TRBV29-1 and TRBJ1-2; D unresolved. Germline values: CDR1 SQVTM, CDR2 ANQGSEA. V dropped 4 bases and J dropped 2 bases, with 5 bases sitting between them. The CDR3 contains 11 residues. The CDR3 DNA is TGCAGCGTTGTGGAGAACTATGGCTACACCTTC. Translated, it gives CSVVENYGYTF.

This rearrangement joins TRBV5-5 to TRBJ2-2; D is unclear. Germline lookup yields CDR1 SGHKS and CDR2 YYEKEE (reference sequence). Deletions cut 0 bases from V and 1 base from J, with 4 bases between. There are 14 residues in the CDR3. The CDR3 reads CASSLAVNTGELFF. Here the CDR3 DNA reads TGTGCCAGCAGCTTGGCAGTGAACACCGGGGAGCTGTTTTTT.